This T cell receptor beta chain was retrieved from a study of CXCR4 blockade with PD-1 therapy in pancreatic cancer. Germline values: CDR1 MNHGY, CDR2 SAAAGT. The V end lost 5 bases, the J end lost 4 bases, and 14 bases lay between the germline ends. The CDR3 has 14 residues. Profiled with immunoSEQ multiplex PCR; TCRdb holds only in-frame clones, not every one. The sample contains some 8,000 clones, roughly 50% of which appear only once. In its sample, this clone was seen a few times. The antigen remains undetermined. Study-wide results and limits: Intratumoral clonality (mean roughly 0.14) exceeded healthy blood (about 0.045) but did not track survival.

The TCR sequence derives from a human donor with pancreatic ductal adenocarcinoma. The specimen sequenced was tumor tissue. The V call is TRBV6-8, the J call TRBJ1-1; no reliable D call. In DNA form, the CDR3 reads TGTGCCAGCAGTGAGGACTGGGGAAGCACTGAAGCTTTCTTT. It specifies CASSEDWGSTEAFF.